The present T cell receptor (beta chain) was sequenced within a study of T-cell reconstitution after alpha-beta-depleted transplantation in children (dated by TCRdb to 2016 to 2017). In terms of the full investigation: Using TCR repertoire profiling, the study followed T-cell immune reconstitution in a quantitative way in children after TCRalphabeta/CD19-depleted allogeneic hematopoietic cell transplantation.

The library came from PCR. TCRdb records Illumina HiSeq 2500 as the sequencer. TCR libraries were prepared with molecular barcoding, using unique molecular identifiers to normalize TCRbeta repertoire quantification. The public reads were reprocessed in TCRdb via fastp at Q25 and MiXCR, keeping in-frame beta chains. Identical CDR3 proteins give one entry, which carries the most common genes and DNA. In this sample the table shows 250,000 to 350,000 distinct CDR3 sequences, 9.9% of which occur a single time. The top ten clonotypes cover roughly 9.1% of the sample. As for this clonotype: Its antigen remains unidentified. There are no base qualities to consult, and no much larger clone falls within one base.

V loses 7 bases, J loses 0 bases, and the germline ends lie 10 bases apart. The CDR1 and CDR2 encoded by the germline V gene are SQVTM and ANQGSEA. Taken from cysteine to phenylalanine, the CDR3 has 12 residues. Here the CDR3 DNA is all that survives: 36 bases in frame from base 1. The source of this sequence is a human donor who donated a stem cell graft to a child with SCID. The starting material was PBMCs from the stem cell graft donor, obtained from the stem cell graft. The chain joins TRBV29-1 to TRBJ2-7; no confident D gene assignment can be made. CDR3 protein: CSAQTYSYEQYF. At the DNA level, the sequence is TGCAGCGCTCAGACGTACTCCTACGAGCAGTACTTC.